This T cell receptor beta chain was sequenced for a study of cytomegalovirus exposure and HLA in healthy donors. For this clone: Its antigen is unknown.

General observations from the study: Later analysis identified a missense DCLRE1C variant that was linked to TCR beta V- and J-gene trimming.

The CDR3 contains 16 residues. The primer mix had 60 Vbeta and 13 Jbeta primers. Clones were read by immunoSEQ multiplex PCR, and TCRdb kept only the in-frame ones, dropping some. The repertoire consists of about 190,000 clones, with roughly 77% occurring once and the leading ten covering around 3.3%. The TCR was taken from a woman aged 25-40 years in good health and CMV-seropositive. The chain uses TRBV21-1 and TRBJ2-1; the table gives TRBD2 as D, unverified against the DNA. TRBV21-1 is classified as a pseudogene. The material sequenced was PBMCs. The DNA of the CDR3 is TGTGCCAGCAGCTCCCGCGGTATAGCGCCCTACAATGAGCAGTTCTTC. It encodes CASSSRGIAPYNEQFF.